One sample yielded the 11 T cell receptor beta chains listed below, sequenced in a study of T cell responses to AZD1222 COVID-19 vaccine. Profiled with immunoSEQ multiplex PCR; TCRdb holds only in-frame clones, not every one. The sample includes around 100,000 clones, around nine tenths seen only once; the top ten take approximately 15%. Material: peripheral blood, obtained on day 0 of AZD1222 vaccination. These receptors were obtained from an adult in good health.

The chain employs TRBV19 and TRBJ1-1; D is uncertain. The germline gives CDR1 LNHDA, CDR2 SQIVND (reference sequence). The ends were cut back, 7 bases at V and 1 base at J, with 4 bases in the middle. CDR3 length equals 11 residues. This chain's CDR3 is CASKRNTEAFF. The CDR3 DNA reads as TGTGCCAGTAAGAGGAACACTGAAGCTTTCTTT. The full variable domain, with the rest looked up from reference TRBV19 and TRBJ1-1, is DGGITQSPKYLFRKEGQNVTLSCEQNLNHDAMYWYRQDPGQGLRLIYYSQIVNDFQKGDIAEGYSVSREKKESFPLTVTSAQKNPTAFYLCASKRNTEAFFGQGTRLTVV.

This chain connects TRBV7-8 to TRBJ1-5; maybe TRBD1 (5 bases). The CDR3 has 16 amino acids. With 1 base removed from V and 5 bases from J, the gap between germline ends came to 15 bases. Germline assignment: CDR1 SGHVS and CDR2 FQNEAQ. CDR3 in amino acids: CASSLVEGREDQPQHF. DNA for the CDR3: TGTGCCAGCAGCTTAGTAGAGGGGAGGGAAGATCAGCCCCAGCATTTT.

The chain recombines TRBV9 with TRBJ1-3, with unresolved D. From germline, CDR1 is SGDLS and CDR2 YYNGEE. V lost 7 bases to trimming and J lost 12 bases, with 14 bases between them. This CDR3 region has 11 residues. CDR3 in amino acids: CASSVGRDIYF. CDR3 bases: TGTGCCAGCTCGGTTGGCCGGGACATATATTTT.

The sample holds a few counts of this clone. The chain couples TRBV6-5 to TRBJ1-1; D remains unclear. Deletions cut 7 bases from V and 1 base from J, with 13 bases between. The germline CDR1 and CDR2 sequences are MNHEY and SVGAGI. CDR3 size: 14 residues. Here the CDR3 DNA reads TGTGCCAGCAAAGTGGAGACGCCGAACACTGAAGCTTTCTTT. Translating it yields CASKVETPNTEAFF.

To note about this clone: The germline gene is not matched at one end of the junction; a read error may be the cause. The chain recombines TRBV6-1 with TRBJ1-5, with 7 bases lining up with TRBD1. This CDR3 region has 15 residues. CDR1 and CDR2 from the germline V gene are MNHNS and SASEGT. The CDR3 reads CASREDPGGGQPQHF. The DNA for the CDR3 is TGTGCCAGCAGGGAAGATCCAGGGGGTGGGCAGCCCCAGCATTTT.

V gene TRBV27 combines with J gene TRBJ2-6; D remains unclear. This CDR3 is built from 14 residues. CDR1 and CDR2 (germline): MNHEY, SMNVEV (reference sequence). V lost 9 bases, J lost 0 bases, and 9 bases lay in between. CDR3 nucleotides: TGTGCCAGGATACAGAACTCTGGGGCCAACGTCCTGACTTTC. Amino acids: CARIQNSGANVLTF.

The chain joins TRBV4-2 to TRBJ2-5; a weak D match, TRBD1 (6 bases). This CDR3 comprises 15 residues. Deletions cut 0 bases from V and 4 bases from J, with 12 bases between. Germline V gene data show CDR1 as LGHNA and CDR2 as YNFKEQ. The CDR3 bases are TGTGCCAGCAGCCAAGAAGCGACAGGATCAGAGACCCAGTACTTC. Translated: CASSQEATGSETQYF.

V and J are TRBV18 and TRBJ2-7; TRBD1 aligns across 9 bases. Germline CDR1 is KGHSH and CDR2 is LQKENI. CDR3 length equals 15 residues. The V and J ends lost 5 bases and 5 bases, in that order; junction bases with no gene match: 10. Here the CDR3 reads CASSLTGGASDEQYF. CDR3 bases: TGTGCCAGCTCATTAACAGGGGGCGCGTCGGACGAGCAGTACTTC.

The rearrangement joins TRBV6-5 to TRBJ2-7, with D tentatively TRBD1 (6 bases). CDR1 MNHEY and CDR2 SVGAGI come from the germline V gene. The CDR3 runs 13 residues. The ends were cut back, 4 bases at V and 6 bases at J, with 13 bases in the middle. CDR3 sequence: CASSSQGFGEQYF. CDR3 nucleotides: TGTGCCAGCAGTTCGCAGGGGTTCGGCGAGCAGTACTTC.

The chain recombines TRBV3-1 (or the pseudogene TRBV3-2) with TRBJ1-2; D is possibly TRBD1 (6 bases). Trimming took off 0 bases at V and 3 bases at J, with 11 bases between the two ends. CDR1 and CDR2 from the germline V gene are LGHDT and YNNKEL (reference sequence). This CDR3 region has 15 residues. CDR3: CASSQDPGGYYGYTF. The CDR3 nucleotides read TGTGCCAGCAGCCAAGATCCGGGGGGCTACTATGGCTACACCTTC.

This clone was observed a single time. The chain is built from TRBV5-1 and TRBJ1-3; D call uncertain. The V gene's germline CDR1 is SGHRS and CDR2 YFSETQ. The CDR3 extends over 16 amino acids. V was shortened by 1 base and J by 4 bases, with 15 bases between the two germline ends. The CDR3 spells CASSLMQVDIGNTIYF. Written as DNA, the CDR3 is TGCGCCAGCAGCTTGATGCAGGTTGATATCGGAAACACCATATATTTT.